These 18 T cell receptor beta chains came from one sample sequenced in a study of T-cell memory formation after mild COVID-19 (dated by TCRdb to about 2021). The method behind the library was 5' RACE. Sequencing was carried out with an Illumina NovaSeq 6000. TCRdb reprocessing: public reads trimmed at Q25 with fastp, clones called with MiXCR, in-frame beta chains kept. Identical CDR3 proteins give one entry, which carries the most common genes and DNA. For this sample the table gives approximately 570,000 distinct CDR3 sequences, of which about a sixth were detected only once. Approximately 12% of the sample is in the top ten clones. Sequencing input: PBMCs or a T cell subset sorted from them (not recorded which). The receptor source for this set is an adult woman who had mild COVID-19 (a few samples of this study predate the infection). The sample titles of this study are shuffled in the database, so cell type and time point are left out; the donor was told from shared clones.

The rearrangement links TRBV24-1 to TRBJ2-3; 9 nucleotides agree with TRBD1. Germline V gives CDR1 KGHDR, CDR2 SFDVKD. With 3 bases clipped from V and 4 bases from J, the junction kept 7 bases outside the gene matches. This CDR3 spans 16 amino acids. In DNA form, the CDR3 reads TGTGCCACCAGTGATGGTACAGGGGGCTTTTCAGATACGCAGTATTTT. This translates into CATSDGTGGFSDTQYF.

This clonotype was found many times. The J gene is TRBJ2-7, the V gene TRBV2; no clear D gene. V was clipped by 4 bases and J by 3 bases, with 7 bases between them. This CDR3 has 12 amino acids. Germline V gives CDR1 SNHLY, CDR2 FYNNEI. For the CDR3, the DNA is TGTGCCAGCAGTGCTGGGTACTACGAGCAGTACTTC. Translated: CASSAGYYEQYF.

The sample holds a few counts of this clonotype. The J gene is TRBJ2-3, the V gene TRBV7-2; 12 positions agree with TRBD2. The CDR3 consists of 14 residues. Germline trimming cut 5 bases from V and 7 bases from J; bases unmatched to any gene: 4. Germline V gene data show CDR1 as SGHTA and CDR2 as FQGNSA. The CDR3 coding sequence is TGTGCCAGCAGCAAGACTAGCGGGAGCTATACGCAGTATTTT. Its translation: CASSKTSGSYTQYF. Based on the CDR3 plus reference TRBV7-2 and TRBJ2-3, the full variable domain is GAGVSQSPSNKVTEKGKDVELRCDPISGHTALYWYRQSLGQGLEFLIYFQGNSAPDKSGLPSDRFSAERTGGSVSTLTIQRTQQEDSAVYLCASSKTSGSYTQYFGPGTRLTVL.

The CDR3: CASSLDRDPKNIQYF. DNA for the CDR3: TGTGCCAGCAGCTTGGACAGGGACCCCAAAAACATTCAGTACTTC. V usage is TRBV5-6 and J usage is TRBJ2-4; tentatively, D is TRBD1 (6 bases). Germline values: CDR1 SGHDT, CDR2 YYEEEE. CDR3 length: 15 residues. The V end lost 0 bases, the J end lost 2 bases, and 9 bases lay between the germline ends.

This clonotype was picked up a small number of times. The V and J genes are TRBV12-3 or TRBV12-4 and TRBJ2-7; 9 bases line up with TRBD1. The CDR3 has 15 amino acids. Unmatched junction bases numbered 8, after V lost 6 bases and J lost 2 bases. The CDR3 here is CASSLMGQGPYEQYF. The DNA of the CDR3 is TGTGCCAGCAGCTTGATGGGACAGGGTCCCTACGAGCAGTACTTC.

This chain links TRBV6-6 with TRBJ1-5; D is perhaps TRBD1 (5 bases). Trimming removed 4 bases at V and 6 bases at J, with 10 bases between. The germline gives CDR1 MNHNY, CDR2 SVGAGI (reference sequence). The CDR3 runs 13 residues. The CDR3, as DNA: TGTGCCAGCAGTTGGGGGATCGGTCAGCCCCAGCATTTT. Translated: CASSWGIGQPQHF.

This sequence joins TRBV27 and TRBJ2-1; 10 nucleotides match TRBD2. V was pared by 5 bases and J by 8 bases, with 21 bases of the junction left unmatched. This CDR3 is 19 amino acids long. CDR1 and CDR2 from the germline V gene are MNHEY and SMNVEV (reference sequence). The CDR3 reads CASSRFGGAGGPKWDEQFF. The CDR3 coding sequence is TGTGCCAGCAGTCGATTCGGGGGAGCGGGGGGGCCTAAATGGGATGAGCAGTTCTTC.

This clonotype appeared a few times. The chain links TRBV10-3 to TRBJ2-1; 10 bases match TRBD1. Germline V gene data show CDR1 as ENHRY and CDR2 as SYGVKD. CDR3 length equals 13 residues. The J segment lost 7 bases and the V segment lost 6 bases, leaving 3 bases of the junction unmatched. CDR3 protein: CAISRQGANEQFF. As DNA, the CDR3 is TGTGCCATCAGCCGACAGGGGGCGAATGAGCAGTTCTTC.

The CDR3 is CASSQAPAGAREQYF. CDR3 nucleotides: TGTGCCAGCAGCCAGGCTCCTGCGGGAGCGAGGGAGCAGTACTTC. The chain combines TRBV16 with TRBJ2-7; 7 bases are shared with TRBD2. The CDR3 loop spans 15 amino acids. The germline CDR1 and CDR2 sequences are KGHSY and FQNENV. V shed 3 bases and J 7 bases; nucleotides not matched to a gene: 12.

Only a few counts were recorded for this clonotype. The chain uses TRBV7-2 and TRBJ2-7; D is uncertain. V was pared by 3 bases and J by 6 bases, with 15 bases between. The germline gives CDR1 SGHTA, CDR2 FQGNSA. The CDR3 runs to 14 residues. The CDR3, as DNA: TGTGCCAGCAGCTTGTTGTCCGGGTCCGGCGAGCAGTACTTC. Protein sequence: CASSLLSGSGEQYF.

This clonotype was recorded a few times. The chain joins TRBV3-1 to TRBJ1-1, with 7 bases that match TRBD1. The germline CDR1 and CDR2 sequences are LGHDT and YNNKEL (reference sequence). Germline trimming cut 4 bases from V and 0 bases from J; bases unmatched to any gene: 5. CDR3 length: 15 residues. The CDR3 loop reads CASSLPGQLNTEAFF. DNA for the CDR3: TGTGCCAGCAGCCTACCGGGACAGCTGAACACTGAAGCTTTCTTT.

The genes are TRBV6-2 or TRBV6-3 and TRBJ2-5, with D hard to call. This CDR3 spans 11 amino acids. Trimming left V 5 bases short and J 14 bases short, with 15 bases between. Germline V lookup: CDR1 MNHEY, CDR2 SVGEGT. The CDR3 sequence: CASSRLSRVYF. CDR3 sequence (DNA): TGTGCCAGCAGTCGACTTTCTCGGGTCTACTTC.

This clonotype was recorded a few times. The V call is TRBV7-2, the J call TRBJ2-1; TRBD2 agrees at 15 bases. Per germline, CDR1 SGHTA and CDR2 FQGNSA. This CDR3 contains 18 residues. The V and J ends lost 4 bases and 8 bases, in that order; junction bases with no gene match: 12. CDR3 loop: CASSWPRTSGGAMYEQFF. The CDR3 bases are TGTGCCAGCAGCTGGCCCCGGACTAGCGGGGGGGCTATGTATGAGCAGTTCTTC.

As DNA, the CDR3 is TGTGCCACCAGTGAACTTTCAGGGGCCAATGAGCAGTTCTTC. Encoded protein: CATSELSGANEQFF. The chain recombines TRBV24-1 with TRBJ2-1; TRBD1 is a possible D gene (6 bases). The CDR3 length is 14 residues. The V gene's germline CDR1 is KGHDR and CDR2 SFDVKD. The V end was cut by 4 bases, the J end by 6 bases, with 12 bases between.

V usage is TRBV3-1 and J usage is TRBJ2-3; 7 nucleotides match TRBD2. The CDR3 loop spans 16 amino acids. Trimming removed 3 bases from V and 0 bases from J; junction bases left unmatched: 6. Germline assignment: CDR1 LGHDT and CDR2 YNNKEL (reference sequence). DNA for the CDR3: TGTGCCAGCAGCCATCGGACTAGTCTGAGCACAGATACGCAGTATTTT. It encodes CASSHRTSLSTDTQYF.

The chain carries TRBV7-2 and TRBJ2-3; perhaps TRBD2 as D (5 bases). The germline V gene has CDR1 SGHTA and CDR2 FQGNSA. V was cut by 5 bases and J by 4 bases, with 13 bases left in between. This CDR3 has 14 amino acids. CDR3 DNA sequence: TGTGCCAGCAGCACCTCAGCTAGCTCAGATACGCAGTATTTT. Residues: CASSTSASSDTQYF. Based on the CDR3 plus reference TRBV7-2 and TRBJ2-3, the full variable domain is GAGVSQSPSNKVTEKGKDVELRCDPISGHTALYWYRQSLGQGLEFLIYFQGNSAPDKSGLPSDRFSAERTGGSVSTLTIQRTQQEDSAVYLCASSTSASSDTQYFGPGTRLTVL.

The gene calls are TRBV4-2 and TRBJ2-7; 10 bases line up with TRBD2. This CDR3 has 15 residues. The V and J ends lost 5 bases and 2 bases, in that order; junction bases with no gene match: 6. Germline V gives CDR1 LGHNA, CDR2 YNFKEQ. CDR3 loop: CASSATSGATYEQYF. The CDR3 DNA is TGTGCCAGCAGCGCAACTAGCGGGGCCACCTACGAGCAGTACTTC.

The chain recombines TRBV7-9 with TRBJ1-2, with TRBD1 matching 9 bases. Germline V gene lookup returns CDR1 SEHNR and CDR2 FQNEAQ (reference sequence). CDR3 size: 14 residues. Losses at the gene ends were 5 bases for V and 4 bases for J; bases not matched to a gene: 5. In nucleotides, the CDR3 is TGTGCCAGCAGCCAGACAGGGGGTGTCTATGGCTACACCTTC. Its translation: CASSQTGGVYGYTF.